The 8 T cell receptor beta chains listed next were all sequenced from one sample in a study of T cells expressing NK-cell markers. After re-calling the 5' RACE reads, TCRdb lists one entry per CDR3 protein, DNA absent. This sample carries 150,000 or so distinct CDR3 sequences, with around a third going to the ten biggest clones. The sequencing sample was made of blood T cells: a sorted CD56 or NKG2C T cell subset, CD4+ or CD8+ T cells, or bulk PBMC T cells (not recorded which). Receptors were obtained from a woman in her fifties or sixties in good health.

The V call is TRBV12-3 or TRBV12-4, the J call TRBJ2-7. The CDR3 length is 13 residues. CDR3 loop: CASSLAQAYEQYF.

The chain employs TRBV4-1 and TRBJ1-1; TCRdb indicates TRBD1, and absent DNA this call remains unverified. CDR1 is MGHRA and CDR2 is YSYEKL in the germline V gene. This CDR3 region has 13 residues. CDR3 in amino acids: CASSQGGPGGAFF.

V gene TRBV7-9 combines with J gene TRBJ2-3; TCRdb proposes TRBD2, but this gene call is untestable without DNA. This CDR3 region has 16 residues. Germline CDR1 SEHNR, CDR2 FQNEAQ (reference sequence). The CDR3 protein is CASSSPPPSTRDTQYF.

The rearrangement uses TRBV4-2 and TRBJ1-1. CDR1 LGHNA and CDR2 YNFKEQ come from the germline V gene. This CDR3 spans 14 amino acids. CDR3 sequence: CASSSGLPNTEAFF.

This chain links TRBV11-2 with TRBJ2-3; TCRdb reports TRBD2, a call that lacks DNA to check it against. The V gene's germline CDR1 is SGHAT and CDR2 FQNNGV. This CDR3 contains 16 residues. CDR3 loop: CASSLNGASGTDTQYF.

The rearrangement links TRBV6-1 to TRBJ2-2; TCRdb selects TRBD1, and the lack of DNA leaves this call unchecked. The CDR3 has 15 amino acids. Germline V gene data show CDR1 as MNHNS and CDR2 as SASEGT. CDR3 region: CASSGARGFTGELFF.

V usage is TRBV27 and J usage is TRBJ2-3; the D call of TRBD1 rests on TCRdb alone, since no DNA is present to check it. CDR1 is MNHEY, CDR2 SMNVEV, per germline (reference sequence). The CDR3 contains 16 residues. The CDR3 reads CASSLRGVGTTDTQYF.

This chain uses TRBV27 with TRBJ2-3; TCRdb outputs TRBD1, but without DNA this stays unchecked. Per the germline V gene, CDR1 is MNHEY and CDR2 is SMNVEV (reference sequence). This CDR3 spans 15 amino acids. CDR3 protein: CASSDREPSTDTQYF.